The T cell receptor (beta chain) under discussion was sequenced for a study of blood T cell repertoires in COVID-19. About the research overall: T cells, B-cell-depleted T cells, or PBMCs supplied cDNA or gDNA.

The germline gives CDR1 SGHNT, CDR2 YENEEA. Trimming removed 5 bases at V and 4 bases at J, with 16 bases between. This CDR3 spans 15 amino acids. In the original processing: Reference gene primer amplification gave estimated nucleated cell counts. Clones were sequenced by immunoSEQ multiplex PCR, and TCRdb holds only the in-frame ones, with some missing. V, J and clone size were drawn from that table, and D and trimming were deduced from the DNA. Among 150,000 to 200,000 clones listed, 75% to 85% were seen once. The origin of this receptor is a woman in her forties or fifties with acute COVID-19. Sequenced input: PBMCs or T cells enriched from blood (not recorded which). This chain connects TRBV11-3 to TRBJ2-3, with TRBD2 as a possible D gene (6 bases). The CDR3 reads CASSRGLSEADTQYF. The CDR3 DNA reads TGTGCCAGCAGCCGGGGACTTTCTGAGGCAGATACGCAGTATTTT.